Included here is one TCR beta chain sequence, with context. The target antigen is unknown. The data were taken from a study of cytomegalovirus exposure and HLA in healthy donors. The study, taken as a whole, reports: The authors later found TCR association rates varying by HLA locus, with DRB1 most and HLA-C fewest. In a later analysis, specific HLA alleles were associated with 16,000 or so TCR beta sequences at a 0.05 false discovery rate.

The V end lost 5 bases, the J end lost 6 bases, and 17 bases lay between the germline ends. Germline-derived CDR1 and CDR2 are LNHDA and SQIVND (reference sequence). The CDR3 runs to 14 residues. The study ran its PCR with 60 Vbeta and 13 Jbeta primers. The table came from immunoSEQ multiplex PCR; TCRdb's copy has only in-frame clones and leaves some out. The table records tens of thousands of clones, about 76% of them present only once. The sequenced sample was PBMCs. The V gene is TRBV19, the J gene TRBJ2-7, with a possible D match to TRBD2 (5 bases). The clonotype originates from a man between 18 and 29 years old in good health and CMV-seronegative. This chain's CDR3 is CASSPQGFGSEQYF. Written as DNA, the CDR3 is TGTGCCAGTAGTCCACAAGGCTTTGGGAGCGAGCAGTACTTC.